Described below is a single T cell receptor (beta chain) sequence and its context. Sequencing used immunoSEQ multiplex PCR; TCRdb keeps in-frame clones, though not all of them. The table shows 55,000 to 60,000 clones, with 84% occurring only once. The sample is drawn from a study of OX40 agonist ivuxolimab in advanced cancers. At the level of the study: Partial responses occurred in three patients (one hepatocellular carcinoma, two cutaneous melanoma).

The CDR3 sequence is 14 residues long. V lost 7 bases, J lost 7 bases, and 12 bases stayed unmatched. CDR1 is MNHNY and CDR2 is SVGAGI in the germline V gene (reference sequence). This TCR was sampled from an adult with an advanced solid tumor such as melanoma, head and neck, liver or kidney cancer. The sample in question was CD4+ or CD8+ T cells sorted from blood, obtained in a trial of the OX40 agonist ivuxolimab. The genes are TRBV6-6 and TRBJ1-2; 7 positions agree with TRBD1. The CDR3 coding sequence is TGTGCCAGCAATTTAGACAGGGATGTCGCTGGCTACACCTTC. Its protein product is CASNLDRDVAGYTF.